This entry concerns a single T cell receptor beta chain. CD8+ and CD4+ T cells circulating in blood were sequenced for TCR beta. The multiple sclerosis controls were treatment-naive patients, and their relapsing-remitting disease was stable or active. V was cut by 0 bases and J by 5 bases, with 8 bases left in between. The CDR3 contains 15 residues. From germline, CDR1 is MNHEY and CDR2 SVGAGI. These data are taken from a study of CD8 T cells in Susac syndrome. It was with random hexamers that roughly 0.5 to 1 ug RNA was reverse transcribed. Amplification of TCR beta CDR3 by immunoSEQ multiplex PCR spanned 54 Vbeta and 13 Jbeta. Using its own MiXCR run on the immunoSEQ multiplex PCR reads, TCRdb lists one record per CDR3 protein. The table lists approximately 270,000 distinct CDR3 sequences, around 93% of them singletons.

The TCR was taken from a human donor with multiple sclerosis. Specimen: CD4+ T cells from PBMCs. V gene TRBV6-5 combines with J gene TRBJ1-6, with D tentatively TRBD1 (6 bases). The CDR3 protein is CASSYSGANNSPLHF. CDR3 coding DNA: TGTGCCAGCAGTTACTCGGGGGCGAATAATTCACCCCTCCACTTT.